These 28 T cell receptor beta chains were sequenced from one sample in a study of shared T cell receptors in the human thymus. Repertoires were generated with immunoSEQ multiplex PCR, while TCRdb's copy carries only in-frame clones and drops some. The table records about 730,000 clones, 80% to 90% of them present only once. This sample also appeared in a second study, on human thymus T cells.

The sequenced material came from thymocytes. The receptors shown here come from a girl less than two years old with a congenital heart defect.

For the CDR3, the DNA is TGTGCCAGCAGCCCCGGGACTAGCGGGGGGTATACCCGCGACGAGCAGTACTTC. Translated: CASSPGTSGGYTRDEQYF. The rearrangement uses TRBV9 and TRBJ2-7, with TRBD2 matching over 15 bases. There are 18 residues in the CDR3. Germline CDR1 and CDR2: SGDLS and YYNGEE. V dropped 4 bases and J dropped 5; count of bases not matched to a gene: 13.

The chain links TRBV4-2 to TRBJ2-6, with a weak D call TRBD1 (5 bases). The germline V and J ends were trimmed by 0 bases and 2 bases, with 11 bases remaining between them. The CDR3 extends over 17 amino acids. Germline V gene lookup returns CDR1 LGHNA and CDR2 YNFKEQ. This CDR3 is CASSQDPGQTGANVLTF. The DNA of the CDR3 is TGTGCCAGCAGCCAAGATCCTGGACAAACTGGGGCCAACGTCCTGACTTTC.

This chain links TRBV14 with TRBJ2-7; the D gene is possibly TRBD2 (5 bases). Germline V gene data show CDR1 as SGHDN and CDR2 as FVKESK. The V end lost 4 bases, the J end lost 6 bases, and 10 bases lay between the germline ends. This CDR3 contains 12 residues. CDR3 DNA: TGTGCCAGCAGCCTAAGCGGATGCGAGCAGTACTTC. Its translation: CASSLSGCEQYF.

The chain combines TRBV4-3 with TRBJ1-1; D gene unclear. Germline CDR1 LGHNA, CDR2 YSLEER. The CDR3 loop spans 16 amino acids. V lost 4 bases and J lost 3, with 18 bases in between. DNA for the CDR3: TGCGCCAGCAGCCTCCGGGATCCGCTTCCTCACACTGAAGCTTTCTTT. The encoded protein is CASSLRDPLPHTEAFF.

The chain employs TRBV4-1 and TRBJ1-2, with D perhaps matching TRBD1 (5 bases). The ends were cut back, 4 bases at V and 7 bases at J, with 22 bases in the middle. The CDR3 runs to 16 residues. The germline V gene encodes CDR1 MGHRA and CDR2 YSYEKL. In nucleotides, the CDR3 is TGCGCCAGCAGCCTCCTTCGAGGAGGGGCTGTTAGTGGCTACACCTTC. Translating gives CASSLLRGGAVSGYTF.

DNA of the CDR3: TGTGCCAGCAGTCGCCCGACAGGGAACACTGAAGCTTTCTTT. It is translated as CASSRPTGNTEAFF. The chain recombines TRBV6-5 with TRBJ1-1, with D perhaps matching TRBD1 (6 bases). This CDR3 has 14 residues. V was trimmed by 5 bases and J by 1 base, leaving 11 bases between them. Germline V CDR1 and CDR2: MNHEY, SVGAGI.

A single count supports this clone. The chain recombines TRBV19 with TRBJ2-5; 7 nucleotides agree with TRBD1. The CDR3 length is 14 residues. Germline V gene data show CDR1 as LNHDA and CDR2 as SQIVND (reference sequence). With V trimmed by 4 bases and J by 3 bases, 5 bases remained unmatched. In DNA form, the CDR3 reads TGTGCCAGTAGTACAGGACAGGTAGAAGAGACCCAGTACTTC. Its protein is CASSTGQVEETQYF.

This chain connects TRBV5-1 to TRBJ1-4, with 9 bases lining up with TRBD1. Germline V lookup: CDR1 SGHRS, CDR2 YFSETQ. CDR3 size: 20 residues. V shed 5 bases, J shed 8 bases, and the junction held 25 bases outside the gene matches. The CDR3 nucleotides read TGCGCCAGCAGTCTCGGCCGGGGCGGGACAGGGATTGCGTCCGGCGAAAAACTGTTTTTT. Its translation is CASSLGRGGTGIASGEKLFF.

The chain has TRBV25-1 and TRBJ1-2; D unresolved. The CDR3 is 15 amino acids. Trimming stripped 1 base from V and 0 bases from J, with 9 bases between. CDR1 and CDR2 from the germline V gene are MGHDK and SYGVNS. The DNA for the CDR3 is TGTGCCAGCAGTGAATGGGCAGACGCTAACTATGGCTACACCTTC. This sequence encodes CASSEWADANYGYTF.

The rearrangement joins TRBV15 to TRBJ1-2, with no clear D. Trimming pared 0 bases from V and 0 bases from J, leaving 17 bases between. Per the germline V gene, CDR1 is LNHNV and CDR2 is YYDKDF (reference sequence). The CDR3 consists of 18 residues. For the CDR3, the DNA is TGTGCCACCAGCAGAGATCTGAAGGGTCCGGGAGCTAACTATGGCTACACCTTC. Translation gives CATSRDLKGPGANYGYTF.

The count of this clone is one. The chain joins TRBV6-1 to TRBJ1-2; 8 nucleotides align to TRBD1. J gave up 5 bases and V 5 bases, and 7 bases lay outside the gene matches. Germline lookup yields CDR1 MNHNS and CDR2 SASEGT. This CDR3 comprises 14 residues. CDR3 sequence: CASSLQGAFYGYTF. CDR3 sequence (DNA): TGTGCCAGCAGTCTCCAGGGGGCCTTTTATGGCTACACCTTC.

J is TRBJ2-5 and V is TRBV7-9; 9 nucleotides agree with TRBD1. The germline V gene encodes CDR1 SEHNR and CDR2 FQNEAQ (reference sequence). With V trimmed by 5 bases and J by 1 base, 5 bases remained unmatched. The CDR3 runs 15 residues. DNA of the CDR3: TGTGCCAGCAGCCCGGGACAGGGCATCCAAGAGACCCAGTACTTC. Translated: CASSPGQGIQETQYF.

This sequence joins TRBV4-3 and TRBJ2-1, with 7 bases fitting TRBD2. CDR1 LGHNA and CDR2 YSLEER come from the germline V gene. The CDR3 spans 22 residues. J lost 2 bases, V lost 3 bases, and 25 bases had no gene match. CDR3 bases: TGCGCCAGCAGCCAGCATCCCCTTGATCATCGGGGGTCGAGCGGGACCTACAATGAGCAGTTCTTC. Translating it yields CASSQHPLDHRGSSGTYNEQFF.

The rearrangement joins TRBV19 to TRBJ1-4, with 11 bases identical to TRBD1. Germline CDR1 LNHDA, CDR2 SQIVND (reference sequence). Trimming at V came to 3 bases and at J to 8 bases, leaving 2 bases not matched to a gene. This CDR3 spans 14 amino acids. The CDR3 protein is CASSIRDRGEKLFF. CDR3 DNA: TGTGCCAGTAGTATCCGGGACAGGGGGGAAAAACTGTTTTTT.

V is TRBV6-5 and J is TRBJ2-5; 7 bases are shared with TRBD2. From germline, CDR1 is MNHEY and CDR2 SVGAGI. Trimming at V came to 7 bases and at J to 4 bases, leaving 9 bases not matched to a gene. There are 14 residues in the CDR3. The CDR3 DNA reads as TGTGCCAGCATTAACAAGCGGGGAGGAGAGACCCAGTACTTC. Amino acids: CASINKRGGETQYF.

Only a few counts were recorded for this clone. This rearrangement joins TRBV7-8 to TRBJ1-6; no definite D call. Germline loops: CDR1 SGHVS, CDR2 FQNEAQ. V was clipped by 0 bases and J by 9 bases, with 9 bases between them. This CDR3 contains 14 residues. CDR3 bases: TGTGCCAGCAGCTTAGCGACACCAATTTCACCCCTCCACTTT. It specifies CASSLATPISPLHF. The variable domain in full, completed from reference TRBV7-8 and TRBJ1-6, reads GAGVSQSPRYKVAKRGQDVALRCDPISGHVSLFWYQQALGQGPEFLTYFQNEAQLDKSGLPSDRFFAERPEGSVSTLKIQRTQQEDSAVYLCASSLATPISPLHFGNGTRLTVT.

The chain uses TRBV27 and TRBJ2-5; tentative D call: TRBD1 (6 bases). Germline V CDR1 and CDR2: MNHEY, SMNVEV (reference sequence). The CDR3 length is 14 residues. The V end was cut by 7 bases, the J end by 2 bases, with 14 bases between. CDR3 sequence reads: CASKVGGQQETQYF. The DNA for the CDR3 is TGTGCCAGCAAGGTCGGCGGACAGCAAGAGACCCAGTACTTC.

The rearrangement joins TRBV15 to TRBJ2-7, with D maybe TRBD2 (7 bases). The CDR3 is made up of 15 amino acids. Germline loops: CDR1 LNHNV, CDR2 YYDKDF (reference sequence). Trimming left V 4 bases short and J 7 bases short, with 20 bases between. CDR3 protein: CATSMEFAGAGEQYF. The CDR3 DNA reads TGTGCCACCAGCATGGAGTTTGCGGGGGCTGGTGAGCAGTACTTC.

The rearrangement joins TRBV6-1 to TRBJ2-7; tentatively, D is TRBD2 (6 bases). Germline V gene data show CDR1 as MNHNS and CDR2 as SASEGT. The CDR3 has 15 amino acids. The V end lost 2 bases, the J end lost 9 bases, and 20 bases lay between the germline ends. CDR3 sequence reads: CASSESGGLRVRQYF. CDR3 in DNA: TGTGCCAGCAGTGAATCTGGGGGGTTAAGAGTGCGGCAGTACTTC.

This clone occurred once. The rearrangement joins TRBV5-1 to TRBJ1-4, with D unclear. V dropped 0 bases and J dropped 0 bases, with 6 bases sitting between them. This CDR3 comprises 15 residues. Looked up from germline, CDR1 is SGHRS and CDR2 is YFSETQ. In DNA form, the CDR3 reads TGCGCCAGCAGCTTGGTATGGCCAACTAATGAAAAACTGTTTTTT. Protein sequence: CASSLVWPTNEKLFF.

The sample holds one count of this clone. The chain combines TRBV5-5 with TRBJ1-1, with D possibly matching TRBD1 (5 bases). Looked up from germline, CDR1 is SGHKS and CDR2 is YYEKEE (reference sequence). This CDR3 is 15 amino acids long. V lost 5 bases and J 9 bases, leaving 23 bases between the germline ends. The chain's CDR3 is CASRHTTGVFGKAFF. CDR3 bases: TGTGCCAGCAGACATACTACAGGTGTCTTTGGAAAAGCTTTCTTT.

V and J are TRBV7-9 and TRBJ2-1; TRBD2 is a possible D gene (7 bases). The CDR3 extends over 19 amino acids. Germline V gene sequence: CDR1 SEHNR, CDR2 FQNEAQ (reference sequence). V lost 5 bases and J lost 2, with 25 bases in between. CDR3 nucleotide sequence: TGTGCCAGCAGCCGGGGGGCGGACTCGATTATTTCTACCTACAATGAGCAGTTCTTC. Amino acid sequence: CASSRGADSIISTYNEQFF.

V is TRBV7-9 and J is TRBJ1-2, with TRBD1 matching over 11 bases. Germline CDR1 reads SEHNR; CDR2 reads FQNEAQ (reference sequence). V trimming: 1 base; J trimming: 0 bases; junction bases outside the gene matches: 4. The CDR3 runs 17 residues. The CDR3 sequence is CASSLVGTGGANYGYTF. The CDR3 coding sequence is TGTGCCAGCAGCTTAGTAGGGACAGGGGGAGCTAACTATGGCTACACCTTC. Using reference TRBV7-9 and TRBJ1-2 for the parts outside the CDR3, the full variable domain is DTGVSQNPRHKITKRGQNVTFRCDPISEHNRLYWYRQTLGQGPEFLTYFQNEAQLEKSRLLSDRFSAERPKGSFSTLEIQRTEQGDSAMYLCASSLVGTGGANYGYTFGSGTRLTVV.

The V call is TRBV28, the J call TRBJ1-3; D is ambiguous. The CDR3 contains 14 residues. Trimming took off 6 bases at V and 3 bases at J, with 12 bases between the two ends. The germline CDR1 and CDR2 sequences are MDHEN and SYDVKM. Here the CDR3 reads CASSLREFGNTIYF. CDR3 sequence (DNA): TGTGCCAGCAGCCTACGGGAGTTTGGAAACACCATATATTTT.

The CDR3 loop reads CASSCGGSKQPQHF. The DNA for the CDR3 is TGTGCCAGCAGTTGTGGAGGGAGTAAACAGCCCCAGCATTTT. V usage is TRBV6-5 and J usage is TRBJ1-5, with no clear D. V was clipped by 4 bases and J by 7 bases, with 14 bases between them. CDR3 length equals 14 residues. Germline V gene sequence: CDR1 MNHEY, CDR2 SVGAGI.

The J gene is TRBJ2-2, the V gene TRBV6-1, with a possible D match to TRBD2 (6 bases). This CDR3 contains 14 residues. V dropped 7 bases and J dropped 5 bases, with 14 bases sitting between them. CDR1 is MNHNS and CDR2 is SASEGT in the germline V gene. The CDR3 here is CASTVRGWTGELFF. The CDR3 nucleotides read TGTGCCAGCACCGTTCGGGGGTGGACCGGGGAGCTGTTTTTT.

The chain joins TRBV7-6 to TRBJ2-7, with 11 bases aligning to TRBD1. Trimming removed 5 bases from V and 3 bases from J; junction bases left unmatched: 6. CDR3 length: 15 residues. The V gene's germline CDR1 is SGHVS and CDR2 FNYEAQ. Here the CDR3 reads CASSPGQGVNYEQYF. The CDR3 nucleotides are TGTGCCAGCAGCCCGGGACAGGGGGTTAACTACGAGCAGTACTTC.

J is TRBJ1-1 and V is TRBV7-6; 7 nucleotides match TRBD1. The germline V gene encodes CDR1 SGHVS and CDR2 FNYEAQ. The CDR3 runs 13 residues. V shed 5 bases and J 4 bases; nucleotides not matched to a gene: 4. The CDR3 coding sequence is TGTGCCAGCAGCGCGACAGGGATCACTGAAGCTTTCTTT. This translates into CASSATGITEAFF.